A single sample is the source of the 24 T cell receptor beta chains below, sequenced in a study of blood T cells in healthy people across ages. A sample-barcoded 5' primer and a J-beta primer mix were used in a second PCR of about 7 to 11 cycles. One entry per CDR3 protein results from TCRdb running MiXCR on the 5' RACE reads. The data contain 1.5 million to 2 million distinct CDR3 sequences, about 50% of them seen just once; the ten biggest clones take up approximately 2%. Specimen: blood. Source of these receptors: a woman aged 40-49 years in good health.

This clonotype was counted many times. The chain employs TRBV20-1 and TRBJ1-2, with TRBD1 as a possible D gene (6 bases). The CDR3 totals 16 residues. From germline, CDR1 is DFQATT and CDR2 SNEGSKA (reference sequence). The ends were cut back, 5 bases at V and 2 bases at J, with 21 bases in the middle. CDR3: CSARVSEGVANYGYTF. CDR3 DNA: TGCAGTGCTCGGGTATCCGAGGGGGTTGCGAACTATGGCTACACCTTC.

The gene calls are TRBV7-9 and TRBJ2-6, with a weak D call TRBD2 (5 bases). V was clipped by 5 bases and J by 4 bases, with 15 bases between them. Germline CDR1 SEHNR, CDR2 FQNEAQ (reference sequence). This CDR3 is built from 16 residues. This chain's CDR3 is CASSAGRGTGANVLTF. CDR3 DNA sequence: TGTGCCAGCAGCGCAGGTCGGGGAACGGGGGCCAACGTCCTGACTTTC.

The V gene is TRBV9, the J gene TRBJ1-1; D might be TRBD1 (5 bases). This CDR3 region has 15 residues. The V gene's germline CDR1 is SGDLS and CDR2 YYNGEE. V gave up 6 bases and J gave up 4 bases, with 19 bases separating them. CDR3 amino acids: CASTPAGPLGTEAFF. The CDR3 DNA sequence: TGTGCCAGCACCCCGGCAGGGCCCCTCGGCACTGAAGCTTTCTTT.

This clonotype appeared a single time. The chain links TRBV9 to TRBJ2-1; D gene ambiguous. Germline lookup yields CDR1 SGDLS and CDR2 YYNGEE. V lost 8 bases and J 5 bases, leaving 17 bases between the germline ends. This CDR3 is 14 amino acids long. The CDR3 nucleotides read TGTGCCAGTTCGGTGGCAGGTATGAACAATGAGCAGTTCTTC. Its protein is CASSVAGMNNEQFF. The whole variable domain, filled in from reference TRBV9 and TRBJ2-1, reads DSGVTQTPKHLITATGQRVTLRCSPRSGDLSVYWYQQSLDQGLQFLIQYYNGEERAKGNILERFSAQQFPDLHSELNLSSLELGDSALYFCASSVAGMNNEQFFGPGTRLTVL.

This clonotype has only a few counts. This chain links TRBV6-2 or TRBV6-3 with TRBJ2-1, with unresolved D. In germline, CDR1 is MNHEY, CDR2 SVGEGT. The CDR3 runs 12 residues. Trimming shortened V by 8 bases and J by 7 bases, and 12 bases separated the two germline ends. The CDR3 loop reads CASGLGVNEQFF. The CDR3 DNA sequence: TGTGCCAGCGGGCTAGGAGTGAATGAGCAGTTCTTC.

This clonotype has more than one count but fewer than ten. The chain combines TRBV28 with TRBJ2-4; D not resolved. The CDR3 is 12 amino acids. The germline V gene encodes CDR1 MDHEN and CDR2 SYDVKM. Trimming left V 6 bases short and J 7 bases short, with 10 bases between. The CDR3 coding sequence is TGTGCCAGCAGCCCCGATGTGAACATTCAGTACTTC. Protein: CASSPDVNIQYF.

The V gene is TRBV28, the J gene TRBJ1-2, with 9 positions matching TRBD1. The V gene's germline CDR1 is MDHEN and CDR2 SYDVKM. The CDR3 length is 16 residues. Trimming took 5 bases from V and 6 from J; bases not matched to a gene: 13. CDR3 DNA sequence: TGTGCCAGCAGTCGGCGGGGAACAGGGGGCGGTGATGGCTACACCTTC. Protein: CASSRRGTGGGDGYTF.

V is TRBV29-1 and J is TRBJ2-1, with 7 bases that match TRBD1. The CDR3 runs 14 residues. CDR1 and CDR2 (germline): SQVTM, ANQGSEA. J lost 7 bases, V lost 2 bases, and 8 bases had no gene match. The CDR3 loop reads CSVERVSRGNEQFF. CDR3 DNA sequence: TGCAGCGTTGAACGTGTCTCCAGGGGGAATGAGCAGTTCTTC.

CDR3 protein: CASSRRGARYNEQFF. For the CDR3, the DNA is TGTGCCAGCAGCCGCCGGGGGGCTAGATACAATGAGCAGTTCTTC. The chain has TRBV11-2 and TRBJ2-1, with D possibly being TRBD2 (7 bases). CDR1 SGHAT and CDR2 FQNNGV come from the germline V gene. The CDR3 is made up of 15 amino acids. V was clipped by 5 bases and J by 4 bases, with 15 bases between them.

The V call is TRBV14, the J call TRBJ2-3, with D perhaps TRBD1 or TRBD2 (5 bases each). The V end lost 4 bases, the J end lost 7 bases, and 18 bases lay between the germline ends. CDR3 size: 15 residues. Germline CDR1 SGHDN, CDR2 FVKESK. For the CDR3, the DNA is TGTGCCAGCAGCCTGCCCGGGACGGGAATTTATACGCAGTATTTT. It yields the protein CASSLPGTGIYTQYF.

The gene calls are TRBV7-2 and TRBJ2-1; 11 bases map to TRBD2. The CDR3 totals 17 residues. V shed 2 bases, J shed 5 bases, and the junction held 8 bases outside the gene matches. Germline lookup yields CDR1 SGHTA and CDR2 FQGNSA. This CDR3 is CASSLSPGLAVHNEQFF. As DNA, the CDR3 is TGTGCCAGCAGCTTATCTCCGGGACTAGCGGTACACAATGAGCAGTTCTTC.

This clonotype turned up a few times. Here the CDR3 DNA reads TGCAGTGCTAGGCAGGCTGAGCGGGGGGCCTACGAGCAGTACTTC. Protein: CSARQAERGAYEQYF. The rearrangement uses TRBV20-1 and TRBJ2-7; TRBD2 agrees at 9 bases. The V gene's germline CDR1 is DFQATT and CDR2 SNEGSKA (reference sequence). The V and J ends lost 3 bases and 2 bases, in that order; junction bases with no gene match: 8. This CDR3 comprises 15 residues.

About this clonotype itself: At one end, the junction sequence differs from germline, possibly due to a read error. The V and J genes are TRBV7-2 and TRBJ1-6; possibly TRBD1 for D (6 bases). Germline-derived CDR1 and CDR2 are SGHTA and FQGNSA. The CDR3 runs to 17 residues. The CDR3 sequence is CASSLGRGGGIGSPLHF. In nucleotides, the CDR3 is TGTGCCAGTAGCTTAGGGAGAGGGGGGGGCATAGGATCACCCCTCCACTTT.

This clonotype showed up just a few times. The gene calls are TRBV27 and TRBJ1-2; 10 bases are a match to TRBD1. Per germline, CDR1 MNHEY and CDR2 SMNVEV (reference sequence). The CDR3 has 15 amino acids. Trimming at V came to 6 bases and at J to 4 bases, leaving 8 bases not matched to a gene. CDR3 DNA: TGTGCCAGCAGCTCAGACAGGGGGCTAAGCTATGGCTACACCTTC. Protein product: CASSSDRGLSYGYTF.

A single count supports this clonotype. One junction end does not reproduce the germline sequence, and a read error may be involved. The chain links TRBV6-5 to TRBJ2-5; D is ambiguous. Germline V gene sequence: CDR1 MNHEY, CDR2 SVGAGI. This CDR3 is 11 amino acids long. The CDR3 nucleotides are TGTACCAGCAAAAACCCTGGGGCCCAGTACTTC. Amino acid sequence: CTSKNPGAQYF.

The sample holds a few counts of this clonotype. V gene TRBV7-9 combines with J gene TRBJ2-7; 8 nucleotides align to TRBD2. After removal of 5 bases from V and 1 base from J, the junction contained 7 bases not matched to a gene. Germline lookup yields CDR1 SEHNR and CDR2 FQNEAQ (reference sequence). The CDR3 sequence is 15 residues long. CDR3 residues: CASSPGASGSYEQYF. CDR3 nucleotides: TGTGCCAGCAGCCCAGGGGCTAGCGGGTCCTACGAGCAGTACTTC.

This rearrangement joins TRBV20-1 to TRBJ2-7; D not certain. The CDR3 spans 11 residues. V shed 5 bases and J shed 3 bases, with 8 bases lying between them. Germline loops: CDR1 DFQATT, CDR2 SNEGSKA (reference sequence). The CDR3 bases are TGCAGTGCTGTGCTAGGCTACGAGCAGTACTTC. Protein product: CSAVLGYEQYF.

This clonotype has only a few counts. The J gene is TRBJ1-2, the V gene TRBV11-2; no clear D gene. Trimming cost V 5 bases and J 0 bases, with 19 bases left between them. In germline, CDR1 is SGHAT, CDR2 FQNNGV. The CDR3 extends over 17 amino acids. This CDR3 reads CASSPRGGKLTNYGYTF. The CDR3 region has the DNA TGTGCCAGCAGCCCTCGGGGAGGGAAACTTACTAACTATGGCTACACCTTC.

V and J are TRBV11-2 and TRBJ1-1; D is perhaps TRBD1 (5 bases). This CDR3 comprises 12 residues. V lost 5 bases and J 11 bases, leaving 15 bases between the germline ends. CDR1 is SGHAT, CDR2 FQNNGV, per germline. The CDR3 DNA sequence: TGTGCCAGCAGCGGGACCTATGAAGTGGCTTTCTTT. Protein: CASSGTYEVAFF.

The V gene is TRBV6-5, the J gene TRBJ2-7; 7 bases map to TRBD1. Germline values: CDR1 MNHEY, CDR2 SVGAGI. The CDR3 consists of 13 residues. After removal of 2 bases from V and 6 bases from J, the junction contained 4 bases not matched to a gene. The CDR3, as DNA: TGTGCCAGCAGTTACCAACAGGGGACCGAGCAGTACTTC. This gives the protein CASSYQQGTEQYF.

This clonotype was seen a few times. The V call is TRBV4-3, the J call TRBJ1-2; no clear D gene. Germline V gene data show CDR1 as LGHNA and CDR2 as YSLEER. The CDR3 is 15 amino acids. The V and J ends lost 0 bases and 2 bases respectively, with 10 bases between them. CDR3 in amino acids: CASSQESRGNYGYTF. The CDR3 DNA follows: TGCGCCAGCAGCCAAGAGAGCAGAGGGAACTATGGCTACACCTTC.

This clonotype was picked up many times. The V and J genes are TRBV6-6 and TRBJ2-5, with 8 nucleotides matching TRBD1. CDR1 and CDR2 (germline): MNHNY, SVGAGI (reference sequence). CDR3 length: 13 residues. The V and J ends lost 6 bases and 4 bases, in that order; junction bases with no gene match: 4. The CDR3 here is CASSPDRAETQYF. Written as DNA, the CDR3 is TGTGCCAGCAGCCCGGACAGGGCAGAGACCCAGTACTTC.

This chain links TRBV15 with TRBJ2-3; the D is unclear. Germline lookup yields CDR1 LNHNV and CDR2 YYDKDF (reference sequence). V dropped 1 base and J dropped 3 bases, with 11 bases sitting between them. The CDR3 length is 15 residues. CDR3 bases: TGTGCCACCAGCAGAGGCACGTTAGGAACAGATACGCAGTATTTT. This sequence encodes CATSRGTLGTDTQYF.

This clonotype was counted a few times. Here the CDR3 reads CASSLVAGLGTGELFF. CDR3 DNA sequence: TGCGCCAGCAGCTTGGTGGCAGGGCTGGGCACCGGGGAGCTGTTTTTT. This chain joins TRBV5-1 and TRBJ2-2; a weak D match, TRBD1 (5 bases). The CDR3 is 16 residues long. CDR1 SGHRS and CDR2 YFSETQ come from the germline V gene. V lost 0 bases to trimming and J lost 4 bases, with 13 bases between them.